The 17 T cell receptor beta chains below come from one sample, sequenced in a study of T cells in Graves' hyperthyroidism and ophthalmopathy (dated 2019 in TCRdb). Library preparation used multiplex PCR. The instrument was an Illumina HiSeq 2000. The TCR beta CDR3 regions were amplified from RNA transcripts. For the first round of RT-PCR on the TCR CDR3, the HTBI primer set was used together with the Qiagen OneStep RT-PCR kit. Using fastp at Q25 and MiXCR, TCRdb reprocessed the public reads and kept productive beta chains. Identical CDR3 proteins give one entry, which carries the most common genes and DNA. The sample includes 600,000 or so distinct CDR3 sequences, with 14% observed a single time. Together, the top ten hold roughly 7.1% of the sample. The specimen was blood. These TCRs come from a woman between 18 and 30 years old with Graves' ophthalmopathy.

In this sample, this clonotype turned up a few times. The chain joins TRBV11-1 to TRBJ1-1; possibly TRBD1 for D (5 bases). CDR1 is SGHAT and CDR2 is FQDESV in the germline V gene (reference sequence). The CDR3 is 18 residues long. The V end lost 5 bases, the J end lost 0 bases, and 22 bases lay between the germline ends. For the CDR3, the DNA is TGTGCCAGCAGCCTAGGGCGTTGGTCCAGGGCCTTGAACACTGAAGCTTTCTTT. It yields the protein CASSLGRWSRALNTEAFF.

This clonotype was picked up one time. V and J are TRBV20-1 and TRBJ2-2; 11 positions match TRBD2. V shed 2 bases and J 2 bases; nucleotides not matched to a gene: 4. Per germline, CDR1 DFQATT and CDR2 SNEGSKA (reference sequence). CDR3 size: 16 residues. CDR3 DNA: TGCAGTGCTAGACTAGCGGGAGGCCGCAACACCGGGGAGCTGTTTTTT. It is translated as CSARLAGGRNTGELFF.

V and J are TRBV6-2 or TRBV6-3 and TRBJ2-2; 13 bases agree with TRBD2. Germline V gene data show CDR1 as MNHEY and CDR2 as SVGEGT. The CDR3 spans 16 residues. Losses at the gene ends were 6 bases for V and 7 bases for J; bases not matched to a gene: 8. The DNA of the CDR3 is TGTGCCAGCAGCAGGACTAGCGGGAGTCGGGGCGGGGAGCTGTTTTTT. This translates into CASSRTSGSRGGELFF.

At least ten counts were recorded for this clonotype. The chain uses TRBV28 and TRBJ1-5, with 10 bases that match TRBD1. Germline loops: CDR1 MDHEN, CDR2 SYDVKM. The CDR3 length is 18 residues. J lost 0 bases, V lost 4 bases, and 9 bases had no gene match. Here the CDR3 DNA reads TGTGCCAGCAGTTCGGGACAGGGGATTGCGTATAGCAATCAGCCCCAGCATTTT. It codes for CASSSGQGIAYSNQPQHF.

This clonotype appeared many times. This rearrangement joins TRBV12-3 or TRBV12-4 to TRBJ1-1; D is perhaps TRBD1 (6 bases). The CDR3 runs to 14 residues. Trimming removed 1 base from V and 5 bases from J, with 11 bases in between. CDR3 protein: CASSLGGGWTEAFF. The CDR3 region has the DNA TGTGCCAGCAGTTTAGGAGGGGGTTGGACTGAAGCTTTCTTT.

By share, this clonotype counts as medium-sized. The CDR3 nucleotides read TGTGCCAGCAGCTTATCGGGAGGGGGGGGACCGAACACTGAAGCTTTCTTT. The encoded protein is CASSLSGGGGPNTEAFF. This sequence joins TRBV7-3 and TRBJ1-1; possibly TRBD1 for D (6 bases). Germline V gene lookup returns CDR1 SGHTA and CDR2 FQGTGA. V was trimmed by 2 bases and J by 1 base, leaving 17 bases between them. The CDR3 has 17 amino acids. The variable domain in full, with the rest retrieved from reference TRBV7-3 and TRBJ1-1, is GAGVSQTPSNKVTEKGKYVELRCDPISGHTALYWYRQSLGQGPEFLIYFQGTGAADDSGLPNDRFFAVRPEGSVSTLKIQRTERGDSAVYLCASSLSGGGGPNTEAFFGQGTRLTVV.

This clonotype was observed at least ten times. This chain links TRBV7-8 with TRBJ2-1, with 15 bases that match TRBD2. With 4 bases clipped from V and 9 bases from J, the junction kept 13 bases outside the gene matches. The CDR3 runs 18 residues. Germline assignment: CDR1 SGHVS and CDR2 FQNEAQ. The CDR3 protein is CASSSLRTSGRAIIEQFF. CDR3 bases: TGTGCCAGCAGCTCCTTGAGGACTAGCGGGAGGGCCATAATTGAGCAGTTCTTC. The full variable domain, rest sourced from reference TRBV7-8 and TRBJ2-1, is GAGVSQSPRYKVAKRGQDVALRCDPISGHVSLFWYQQALGQGPEFLTYFQNEAQLDKSGLPSDRFFAERPEGSVSTLKIQRTQQEDSAVYLCASSSLRTSGRAIIEQFFGPGTRLTVL.

This clonotype was observed many times. Compared with germline, one end of the junction differs, possibly owing to a read error. The V call is TRBV5-1, the J call TRBJ2-1; D may be TRBD2 (7 bases). Germline V gene data show CDR1 as SGHRS and CDR2 as YFSETQ. The CDR3 has 14 amino acids. CDR3 in amino acids: CASSLREGGNEQFF. The CDR3 DNA reads as TGTGCCAGCAGTTTGAGGGAGGGGGGGAATGAGCAGTTCTTC.

The J gene is TRBJ2-1, the V gene TRBV7-3; D is unresolved. Deletions cut 2 bases from V and 6 bases from J, with 11 bases between. The CDR3 is made up of 14 amino acids. The germline gives CDR1 SGHTA, CDR2 FQGTGA. This chain's CDR3 is CASSLGVGPNEQFF. CDR3 nucleotide sequence: TGTGCCAGCAGCTTAGGGGTGGGTCCCAATGAGCAGTTCTTC.

This clonotype was seen more than once but under ten times. V is TRBV29-1 and J is TRBJ2-5; D is undetermined. CDR1 is SQVTM and CDR2 is ANQGSEA in the germline V gene. This CDR3 spans 14 amino acids. Trimming cost V 0 bases and J 5 bases, with 13 bases left between them. The CDR3 loop is CSVEEDWVEETQYF. As DNA, the CDR3 is TGCAGCGTTGAAGAGGATTGGGTTGAGGAGACCCAGTACTTC.

This clonotype was counted ten times or more. V gene TRBV12-3 or TRBV12-4 combines with J gene TRBJ2-7, with D perhaps TRBD1 or TRBD2 (5 bases each). V was cut by 4 bases and J by 0 bases, with 10 bases left in between. CDR3 length equals 14 residues. This CDR3 reads CASSYRDGSYEQYF. The CDR3 DNA reads TGTGCCAGCAGTTACCGGGACGGCTCCTACGAGCAGTACTTC.

This clonotype was seen many times. This chain joins TRBV28 and TRBJ2-2; weak D call: TRBD1 (6 bases). The germline V gene has CDR1 MDHEN and CDR2 SYDVKM. CDR3 length: 15 amino acids. Trimming pared 4 bases from V and 0 bases from J, leaving 9 bases between. The CDR3 region is CASSSGTPNTGELFF. DNA for the CDR3: TGTGCCAGCAGTTCCGGGACACCGAACACCGGGGAGCTGTTTTTT.

This clonotype showed up many times. This chain joins TRBV2 and TRBJ2-1; D is unresolved. The CDR3 runs to 13 residues. Germline V CDR1 and CDR2: SNHLY, FYNNEI. The V end was cut by 5 bases, the J end by 6 bases, with 11 bases between. This CDR3 reads CASSTETGNEQFF. In DNA form, the CDR3 reads TGTGCCAGCAGTACTGAGACGGGCAATGAGCAGTTCTTC.

This clonotype has ten or more counts. The chain couples TRBV6-5 to TRBJ2-7; D tentatively fits TRBD1 or TRBD2 (5 bases each). The V and J ends lost 2 bases and 4 bases respectively, with 24 bases between them. This CDR3 spans 18 amino acids. The germline CDR1 and CDR2 sequences are MNHEY and SVGAGI. CDR3 sequence reads: CASSYRGPGSPTPYEQYF. The CDR3, as DNA: TGTGCCAGCAGTTACAGGGGACCGGGGTCACCTACTCCTTACGAGCAGTACTTC.

As for this clonotype: The junction differs from germline at one of its ends, possibly a read error. The chain uses TRBV16 and TRBJ1-5; no clear D gene. The CDR3 has 12 residues. Germline V lookup: CDR1 KGHSY, CDR2 FQNENV. The CDR3 DNA follows: TGTGCCAGCAGCCAAACCTCAACCCAATTGGATTTT. It yields the protein CASSQTSTQLDF.

This clonotype showed up many times. V and J are TRBV18 and TRBJ2-5, with 9 bases identical to TRBD2. The CDR3 has 17 residues. Germline trimming cut 2 bases from V and 9 bases from J; bases unmatched to any gene: 16. Looked up from germline, CDR1 is KGHSH and CDR2 is LQKENI. Here the CDR3 reads CASSPNPSGTSSRAQYF. The DNA for the CDR3 is TGTGCCAGCTCACCAAATCCCTCCGGGACTAGCAGCCGGGCCCAGTACTTC. Variable domain in full (rest from reference TRBV18 and TRBJ2-5): NAGVMQNPRHLVRRRGQEARLRCSPMKGHSHVYWYRQLPEEGLKFMVYLQKENIIDESGMPKERFSAEFPKEGPSILRIQQVVRGDSAAYFCASSPNPSGTSSRAQYFGPGTRLLVL.

This clonotype was counted a few times. The chain links TRBV28 to TRBJ2-1; 7 bases align to TRBD2. This CDR3 region has 12 residues. V shed 8 bases, J shed 6 bases, and the junction held 4 bases outside the gene matches. Looked up from germline, CDR1 is MDHEN and CDR2 is SYDVKM. The CDR3 here is CASWTSFNEQFF. CDR3 nucleotides: TGTGCCAGCTGGACTAGTTTCAATGAGCAGTTCTTC.